Listed below are T cell receptor beta chains from one sample, sequenced in a study of OX40 agonist ivuxolimab in advanced cancers. Produced via immunoSEQ multiplex PCR; TCRdb's table is partial and in-frame only. The table includes about 81,000 clones, around 80% detected once. Sequenced here: CD4+ or CD8+ T cells sorted from blood, sampled in a trial of the OX40 agonist ivuxolimab. The receptors originated from an adult with an advanced solid tumor such as melanoma, head and neck, liver or kidney cancer. Each CDR3 is given with its conserved first and last residue. Fields, in order: V gene, clone size, J gene, D gene, CDR3 protein, CDR3 DNA. The D gene is left open where the match is weak. Clone size is stated in some rows and not others, as once, few, many or a class when expanded.

V: TRBV4-1
size: NA
J: TRBJ1-2
D: TRBD1
CDR3: CASSRPVQEGQTYGYTF
DNA: TGCGCCAGCAGCCGCCCTGTTCAAGAGGGACAGACCTATGGCTACACCTTC

V: TRBV21-1
size: once
J: TRBJ2-3
D: NA
CDR3: CASLGPTAGTDTQYF
DNA: TGTGCCAGCTTGGGGCCCACCGCGGGTACAGATACGCAGTATTTT

V: TRBV10-3
size: NA
J: TRBJ2-1
D: NA
CDR3: CAMTASSYNEQFF
DNA: TGTGCCATGACTGCTAGCTCCTACAATGAGCAGTTCTTC

V: TRBV7-9
size: NA
J: TRBJ2-1
D: NA
CDR3: CASSLTGIIGGVLYNEQFF
DNA: TGTGCCAGCAGCTTAACTGGGATAATTGGGGGCGTCCTCTACAATGAGCAGTTCTTC

V: TRBV2
size: few
J: TRBJ2-3
D: NA
CDR3: CASSSRWGADTQYF
DNA: TGTGCCAGCAGTTCCCGATGGGGTGCAGATACGCAGTATTTT

V: TRBV5-1
size: NA
J: TRBJ2-1
D: NA
CDR3: CASSLDRYNEQFF
DNA: TGCGCCAGCAGCTTGGACCGATACAATGAGCAGTTCTTC

V: TRBV7-3
size: NA
J: TRBJ2-1
D: TRBD2
CDR3: CASSLTKAGGYNEQFF
DNA: TGTGCCAGCAGCTTAACCAAAGCGGGAGGGTACAATGAGCAGTTCTTC

V: TRBV7-9
size: NA
J: TRBJ2-2
D: NA
CDR3: CASSSTRGWFGSGELFF
DNA: TGTGCCAGCAGCTCGACCAGGGGATGGTTTGGTTCGGGGGAGCTGTTTTTT

V: TRBV19
size: NA
J: TRBJ1-5
D: NA
CDR3: CASSIEPGTGYQPQHF
DNA: TGTGCCAGTAGTATAGAGCCAGGGACTGGTTATCAGCCCCAGCATTTT

V: TRBV25-1
size: NA
J: TRBJ2-5
D: NA
CDR3: CASSPIGSGYQETQYF
DNA: TGTGCCAGCAGCCCGATAGGTAGCGGCTACCAAGAGACCCAGTACTTC

V: TRBV2
size: NA
J: TRBJ2-2
D: NA
CDR3: CASRAYWGLTGELFF
DNA: TGTGCCAGCAGAGCGTACTGGGGGCTGACCGGGGAGCTGTTTTTT

V: TRBV7-2
size: NA
J: TRBJ2-1
D: NA
CDR3: CASRKFNEQFF
DNA: TGTGCCAGCCGGAAGTTCAATGAGCAGTTCTTC

V: TRBV4-3
size: NA
J: TRBJ2-1
D: TRBD2
CDR3: CASSQDRGVLGHEQFF
DNA: TGCGCCAGCAGCCAAGATCGGGGGGTCCTAGGCCATGAGCAGTTCTTC

V: TRBV19
size: NA
J: TRBJ2-3
D: NA
CDR3: CASTIGGGRTDTQYF
DNA: TGTGCCAGTACCATAGGGGGGGGCCGCACAGATACGCAGTATTTT

V: TRBV5-1
size: NA
J: TRBJ1-4
D: NA
CDR3: CASSLGARDEKLFF
DNA: TGCGCCAGCAGCTTGGGGGCCAGGGACGAAAAACTGTTTTTT

V: TRBV6-5
size: NA
J: TRBJ2-7
D: NA
CDR3: CASSFLRAYEQYF
DNA: TGTGCCAGCAGTTTCCTTCGGGCCTACGAGCAGTACTTC

V: TRBV19
size: once
J: TRBJ2-3
D: NA
CDR3: CASTQGAGRFLDTQGVQYF
DNA: TGTGCCAGTACGCAGGGCGCCGGAAGATTCTTAGATACGCAAGGGGTGCAGTATTTT

V: TRBV5-4
size: NA
J: TRBJ2-5
D: TRBD2
CDR3: CASSAGTGTSGRPWTQYF
DNA: TGTGCCAGCAGCGCGGGCACTGGGACTAGCGGCAGACCGTGGACCCAGTACTTC

V: TRBV28
size: NA
J: TRBJ1-4
D: NA
CDR3: CASLAAAGGGREKLFF
DNA: TGTGCCAGCCTAGCCGCGGCGGGAGGGGGACGAGAAAAACTGTTTTTT

V: TRBV11-2
size: NA
J: TRBJ2-5
D: TRBD2
CDR3: CASSPWAGTSGRRETQYF
DNA: TGTGCCAGCAGCCCTTGGGCCGGGACTAGCGGGAGAAGAGAGACCCAGTACTTC

V: TRBV7-9
size: NA
J: TRBJ2-4
D: NA
CDR3: CASRQELQNIQYF
DNA: TGTGCCAGCAGGCAGGAGCTTCAAAACATTCAGTACTTC

V: TRBV11-3
size: NA
J: TRBJ2-3
D: NA
CDR3: CASSLSYGTDTQYF
DNA: TGTGCCAGCAGCTTAAGCTACGGCACAGATACGCAGTATTTT

V: TRBV11-2
size: NA
J: TRBJ2-2
D: NA
CDR3: CASSSGGQLPLFF
DNA: TGTGCCAGCAGCTCGGGGGGACAGCTACCGTTGTTTTTT

V: TRBV11-3
size: few
J: TRBJ2-1
D: NA
CDR3: CASSLAGYNEQFF
DNA: TGTGCCAGCAGCTTAGCTGGGTACAATGAGCAGTTCTTC

V: TRBV6-4
size: few
J: TRBJ2-2
D: NA
CDR3: CASSERQETGELFF
DNA: TGTGCCAGCAGTGAGAGACAGGAGACCGGGGAGCTGTTTTTT

V: TRBV4-2
size: NA
J: TRBJ2-7
D: NA
CDR3: CASSQVVESSYEQYF
DNA: TGTGCCAGCAGCCAAGTGGTTGAGAGCTCCTACGAGCAGTACTTC

V: TRBV29-1
size: NA
J: TRBJ1-1
D: NA
CDR3: CSVVFQPEVFTEAFF
DNA: TGCAGCGTTGTTTTCCAGCCGGAGGTATTCACTGAAGCTTTCTTT

V: TRBV29-1
size: few
J: TRBJ1-1
D: NA
CDR3: CSVGYRVSRNTEAFF
DNA: TGCAGCGTTGGCTACAGGGTGAGTAGGAACACTGAAGCTTTCTTT

V: TRBV2
size: NA
J: TRBJ1-1
D: NA
CDR3: CASSESRTAYTEAFF
DNA: TGTGCCAGCAGTGAATCCAGGACCGCGTACACTGAAGCTTTCTTT

V: TRBV7-9
size: NA
J: TRBJ2-4
D: TRBD2
CDR3: CASIQGSGRGSGNIQYF
DNA: TGTGCCAGCATCCAGGGTAGCGGGAGGGGTTCGGGAAACATTCAGTACTTC

V: TRBV28
size: once
J: TRBJ1-4
D: NA
CDR3: CASSNLFGTTNEKLFF
DNA: TGTGCCAGCAGCAACCTTTTTGGTACAACTAATGAAAAACTGTTTTTT

V: TRBV28
size: NA
J: TRBJ1-3
D: NA
CDR3: CASSLSGYGSGNTIYF
DNA: TGTGCCAGCAGTTTATCAGGGTATGGCTCTGGAAACACCATATATTTT

V: TRBV29-1
size: NA
J: TRBJ1-3
D: TRBD1
CDR3: CSVVRGLGNTIYF
DNA: TGCAGCGTTGTCAGGGGGCTGGGAAACACCATATATTTT